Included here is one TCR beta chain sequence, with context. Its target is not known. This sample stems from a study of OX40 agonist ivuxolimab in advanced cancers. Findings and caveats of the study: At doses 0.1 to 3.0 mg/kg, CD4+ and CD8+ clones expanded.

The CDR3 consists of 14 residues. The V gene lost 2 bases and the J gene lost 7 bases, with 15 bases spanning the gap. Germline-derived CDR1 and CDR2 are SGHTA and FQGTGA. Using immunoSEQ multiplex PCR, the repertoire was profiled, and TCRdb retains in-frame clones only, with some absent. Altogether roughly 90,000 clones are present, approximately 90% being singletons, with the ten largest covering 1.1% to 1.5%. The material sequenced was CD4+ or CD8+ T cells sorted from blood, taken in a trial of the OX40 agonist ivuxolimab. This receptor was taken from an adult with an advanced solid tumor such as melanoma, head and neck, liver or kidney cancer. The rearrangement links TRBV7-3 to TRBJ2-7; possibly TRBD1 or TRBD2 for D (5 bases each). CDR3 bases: TGTGCCAGCAGCTTAGGGGGTGGTCCGGGAGAGCAGTACTTC. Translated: CASSLGGGPGEQYF.